This TCR beta chain was recorded in a study of cytotoxic CD8 clonotypes in ibrutinib-treated CLL. Using immunoSEQ multiplex PCR, the repertoire was profiled, and TCRdb retains in-frame clones only, with some absent. This sample yields about 40,000 clones, of which around 70% are seen a single time; around 9.1% belongs to the top ten. The V end lost 6 bases, the J end lost 6 bases, and 12 bases lay between the germline ends. This CDR3 comprises 12 residues. Germline V CDR1 and CDR2: SNHLY, FYNNEI. Study conclusions and caveats: On treatment, the uncommon public clonotypes contracted or remained stable.

In regard to this clone: Its cognate antigen is unknown.

The genes are TRBV2 and TRBJ2-7; no definite D call. The TCR was taken from a human donor with chronic lymphocytic leukemia. The material was PBMCs, obtained at disease progression, from a patient treated with ibrutinib. CDR3 coding DNA: TGTGCCAGCAGGGCCCTGCCAGGCGAGCAGTACTTC. Its translation is CASRALPGEQYF.